The rows below give T cell receptor beta chains drawn from one sample of a study of T cells expressing NK-cell markers. Following a re-call of the 5' RACE reads, TCRdb has one entry per CDR3 protein and lacks DNA. Its listing shows hundreds of thousands of distinct CDR3 sequences. Sequences were obtained from blood T cells: a sorted CD56 or NKG2C T cell subset, CD4+ or CD8+ T cells, or bulk PBMC T cells (not recorded which). These receptors all stem from a man between 18 and 29 years old in good health. Each CDR3 is given with its conserved first and last residue. The order of the fields is J gene, V gene, CDR3 protein.

j_gene: TRBJ2-1; v_gene: TRBV29-1; CDR3aa: CSVSGSLEAYNEQFF
j_gene: TRBJ2-3; v_gene: TRBV10-2; CDR3aa: CASSEGSPRKGDTQYF
j_gene: TRBJ2-7; v_gene: TRBV27; CDR3aa: CASSLGDEQYF
j_gene: TRBJ2-1; v_gene: TRBV6-5; CDR3aa: CASSYVGGSGNYNEQFF
j_gene: TRBJ2-3; v_gene: TRBV20-1; CDR3aa: CSARDSLADTQYF
j_gene: TRBJ2-1; v_gene: TRBV11-2; CDR3aa: CASSLDPRLAANEQFF
j_gene: TRBJ2-6; v_gene: TRBV4-3; CDR3aa: CASSQEGGTGANVLTF
j_gene: TRBJ2-3; v_gene: TRBV14; CDR3aa: CASSQDRRGFRRDTQYF
j_gene: TRBJ2-2; v_gene: TRBV4-2; CDR3aa: CASSQVGSGRHTGELFF
j_gene: TRBJ1-5; v_gene: TRBV7-9; CDR3aa: CASSRVGLGNQPQHF
j_gene: TRBJ2-3; v_gene: TRBV30; CDR3aa: CAWSVGTSSTDTQYF